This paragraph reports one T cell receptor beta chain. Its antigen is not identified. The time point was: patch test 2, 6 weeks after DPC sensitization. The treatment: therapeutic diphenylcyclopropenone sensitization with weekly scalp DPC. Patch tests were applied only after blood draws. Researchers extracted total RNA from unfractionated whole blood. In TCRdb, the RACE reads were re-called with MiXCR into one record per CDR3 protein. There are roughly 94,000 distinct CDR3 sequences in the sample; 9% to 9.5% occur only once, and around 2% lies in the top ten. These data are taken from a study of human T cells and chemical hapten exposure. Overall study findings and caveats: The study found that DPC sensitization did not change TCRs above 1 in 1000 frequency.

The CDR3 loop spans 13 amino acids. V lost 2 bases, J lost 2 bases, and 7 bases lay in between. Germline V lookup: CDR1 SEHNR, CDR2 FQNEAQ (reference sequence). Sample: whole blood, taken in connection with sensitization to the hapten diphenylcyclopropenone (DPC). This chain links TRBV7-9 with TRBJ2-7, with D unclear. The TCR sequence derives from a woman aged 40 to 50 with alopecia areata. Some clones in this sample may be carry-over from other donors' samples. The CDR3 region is CASSLQDTYEQYF. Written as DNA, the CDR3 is TGTGCCAGCAGCTTACAAGACACCTACGAGCAGTACTTC.